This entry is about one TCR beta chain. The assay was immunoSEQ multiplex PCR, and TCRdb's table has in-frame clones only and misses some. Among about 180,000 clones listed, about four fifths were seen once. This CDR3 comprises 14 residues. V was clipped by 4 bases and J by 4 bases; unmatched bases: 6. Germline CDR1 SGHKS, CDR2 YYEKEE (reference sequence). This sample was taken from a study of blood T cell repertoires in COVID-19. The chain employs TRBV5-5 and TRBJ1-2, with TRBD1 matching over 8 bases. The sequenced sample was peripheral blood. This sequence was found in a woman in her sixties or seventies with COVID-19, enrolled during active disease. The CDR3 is CASSTGQAFYGYTF. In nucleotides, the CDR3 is TGTGCCAGCAGCACGGGACAGGCTTTCTATGGCTACACCTTC. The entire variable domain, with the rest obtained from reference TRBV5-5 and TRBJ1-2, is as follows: DAGVTQSPTHLIKTRGQQVTLRCSPISGHKSVSWYQQVLGQGPQFIFQYYEKEERGRGNFPDRFSARQFPNYSSELNVNALLLGDSALYLCASSTGQAFYGYTFGSGTRLTVV.